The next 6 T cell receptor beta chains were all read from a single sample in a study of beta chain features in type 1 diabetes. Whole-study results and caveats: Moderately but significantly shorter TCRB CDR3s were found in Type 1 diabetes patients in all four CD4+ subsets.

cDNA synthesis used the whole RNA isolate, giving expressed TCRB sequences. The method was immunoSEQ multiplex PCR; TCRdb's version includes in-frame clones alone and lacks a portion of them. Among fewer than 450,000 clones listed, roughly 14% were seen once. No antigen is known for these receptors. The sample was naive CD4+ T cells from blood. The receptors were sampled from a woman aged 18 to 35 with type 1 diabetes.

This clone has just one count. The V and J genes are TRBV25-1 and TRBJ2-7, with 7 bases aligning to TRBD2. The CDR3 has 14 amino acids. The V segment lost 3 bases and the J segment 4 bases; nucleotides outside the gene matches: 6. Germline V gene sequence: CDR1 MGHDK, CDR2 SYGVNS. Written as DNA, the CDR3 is TGTGCCAGCAGTGAGGGCGGGAGTGGGTACGAGCAGTACTTC. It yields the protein CASSEGGSGYEQYF.

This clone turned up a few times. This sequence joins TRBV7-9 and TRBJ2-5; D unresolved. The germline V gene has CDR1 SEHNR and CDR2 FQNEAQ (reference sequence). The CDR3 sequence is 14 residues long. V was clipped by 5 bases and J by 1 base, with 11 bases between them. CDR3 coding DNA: TGTGCCAGCAGCCCGAATACAGTCCAAGAGACCCAGTACTTC. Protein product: CASSPNTVQETQYF.

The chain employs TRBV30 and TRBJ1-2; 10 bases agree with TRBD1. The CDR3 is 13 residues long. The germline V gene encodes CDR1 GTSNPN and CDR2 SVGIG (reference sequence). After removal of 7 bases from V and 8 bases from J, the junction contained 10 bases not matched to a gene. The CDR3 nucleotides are TGTGCCTCGATGAGGGACAGGGGAAACGGCTACACCTTC. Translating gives CASMRDRGNGYTF.

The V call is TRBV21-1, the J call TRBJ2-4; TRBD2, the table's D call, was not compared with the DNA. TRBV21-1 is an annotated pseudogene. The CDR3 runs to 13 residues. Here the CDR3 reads CASPREPPDIQYF. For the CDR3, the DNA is TGTGCCAGTCCCCGGGAACCCCCCGACATTCAGTACTTC.

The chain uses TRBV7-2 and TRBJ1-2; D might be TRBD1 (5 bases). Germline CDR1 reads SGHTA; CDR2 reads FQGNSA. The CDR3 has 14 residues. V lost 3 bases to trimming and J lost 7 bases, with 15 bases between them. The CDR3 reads CASSFNSYRLGYTF. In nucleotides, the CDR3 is TGTGCCAGCAGCTTTAACAGTTACAGGCTTGGCTACACCTTC.

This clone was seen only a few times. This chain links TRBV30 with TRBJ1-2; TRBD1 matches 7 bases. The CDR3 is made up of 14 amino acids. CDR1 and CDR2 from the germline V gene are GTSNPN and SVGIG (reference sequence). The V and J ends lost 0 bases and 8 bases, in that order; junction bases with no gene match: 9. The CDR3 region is CAWSVPRGAGGYTF. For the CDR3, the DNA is TGTGCCTGGAGTGTACCCAGGGGGGCGGGAGGCTACACCTTC.